This T cell receptor beta chain was sequenced during a study of Graves' ophthalmopathy and Graves' hyperthyroidism (dated by TCRdb to 2016 to 2019). About the full investigation: Peripheral blood was collected before any treatment was given, at the time of initial diagnosis. In roughly six hyperthyroidism patients, the T-cell repertoires found in thyroid tissue were compared with those found in blood. Once sampling was done, hyperthyroidism patients were given methimazole at a starting dose of 30 mg daily, while ophthalmopathy patients were given high-dose intravenous methylprednisolone. An independent validation cohort was composed of some 19 hyperthyroidism patients and around 16 patients who later progressed from hyperthyroidism to ophthalmopathy. To explore V-J signatures that distinguish ophthalmopathy from hyperthyroidism, a discovery set of about a hundred patients was enrolled, made up of 43 with ophthalmopathy and some 58 with stable hyperthyroidism. The study used TCR beta repertoire signatures to distinguish Graves' ophthalmopathy from Graves' hyperthyroidism and to predict progression to ophthalmopathy. In total, around 130 blood samples were TCR-sequenced: approximately 40 ophthalmopathy, about 75 hyperthyroidism and about 17 hyperthyroidism-to-ophthalmopathy patients.

Broader findings and caveats from the paper: In cross-validation, the 13-signature model distinguished ophthalmopathy from stable hyperthyroidism with approximately 90% sensitivity and about 81% specificity, while in the test set the corresponding values were 80% and 75%. In validation, the model predicted ophthalmopathy progression with about 70% sensitivity and 72.22% specificity; roughly 11 predicted patients were CT-confirmed with GO in a median of around 6.5 months. No statistical method was used to predetermine the sample size, and group allocation was not hidden from the investigators. Most expanded thyroid clonotypes with a frequency above 0.001 also appeared in blood, which suggests that blood repertoires may reflect the immune response in the thyroid.

For repertoire sequencing, the TCR beta CDR3 regions were amplified from RNA transcripts. The first round of RT-PCR was done with HTBI primers and the Qiagen OneStep RT-PCR kit, and was followed by a second round of multiplex PCR, then size selection and purification. Libraries were sequenced paired-end with 100 bp reads on an Illumina HiSeq2000. The paper's data handling went like this. SOAPnuke was used for read processing, and reads with adapters, uncalled bases, a mean Phred below 15, or no exact constant-primer or identifier match were discarded. COPE v1.2.5 was used to merge the high-quality paired reads. Clonotypes were defined as unique nucleotide sequences and were aligned to IMGT TRB V, D and J references using MiTCR v1.1. Only V-J combinations with frequency above 0.0001 were analysed, covering approximately 99% of repertoires. For each V-J combination, a TCR clonal expansion and chaos score was defined as F50 clonal expansion divided by the chaos observed in the TCRdist matrix. Features were reduced by Welch's t-statistics and random forest to approximately 13 V-J combinations, which fed a naive Bayes classifier. Thyroid-blood repertoire similarity was quantified with the Morisita-Horn index. The raw public reads went through TCRdb reprocessing: fastp at Q25, MiXCR clone calling, in-frame beta chains kept. Rows with a matching CDR3 protein are joined into one entry that keeps the most common DNA and genes. The authors' filters were not applied to this entry. The sample records about 39,000 distinct CDR3 sequences, 50% of which are singletons. 26% of the sample is in the top ten clones.

This clonotype has only one observation. The target of this receptor is not known. The junction shows a germline mismatch at one end, possibly a read error. Stable hyperthyroidism was defined as no progression to ophthalmopathy within 18 months of follow-up. Hyperthyroidism patients were newly diagnosed, were aged 18 to 65 years, and had a disease duration under 2 months. Patients with other autoimmune diseases, uncontrolled infections, pregnancy or lactation were excluded. Diagnosis relied on clinical symptoms, serum thyroxine, TRAb, thyroid ultrasound and orbital computed tomography. Ficoll-Paque density gradient centrifugation was used to isolate PBMCs from about 10 ml of fresh peripheral blood. Total RNA was extracted using Trizol reagent, and RNA quality was checked on an Agilent 2100 Bioanalyzer. This TCR derives from an adult woman with stable Graves' hyperthyroidism. The source material was peripheral blood.

The CDR3 has the sequence CASSSDTNEKLVF. The DNA reads TGTGCCAGCAGTTCGGATACTAATGAAAAACTGGTTTTT. Recombination connected TRBV6-2 or TRBV6-3 to TRBJ1-4; the D gene identity is not certain. The CDR3 goes from the cysteine to the phenylalanine over 13 residues. The only DNA kept is the CDR3, 39 bases in frame from the first base. From the germline V gene, CDR1 is MNHEY and CDR2 is SVGEGT.